This passage covers 9 T cell receptor beta chains from one sample sequenced in a study of shared clonotypes between healthy human individuals. The protocol was immunoSEQ multiplex PCR, while the TCRdb copy is restricted to in-frame clones and leaves out a portion. The top ten clones hold 0.36% of a sample with around 2.5 million clones, roughly 93% of them seen once. Source material: naive CD4+ T cells from PBMCs. Stated subset: CD45RA+ positively selected. Source of these receptors: a young man in good health. Some clones in this sample may be carry-over from other donors' samples.

Worth noting for this clone: Other DNA sequences within the sample encode an identical CDR3. The chain uses TRBV29-1 and TRBJ2-7; D remains ambiguous. Trimming left V 4 bases short and J 0 bases short, with 7 bases between. The germline gives CDR1 SQVTM, CDR2 ANQGSEA. The CDR3 is 12 amino acids. CDR3 in amino acids: CSVVAASYEQYF. The CDR3 DNA follows: TGCAGCGTTGTGGCAGCCTCCTACGAGCAGTACTTC.

The chain combines TRBV19 with TRBJ1-5; D is unclear. The CDR3 is made up of 12 amino acids. The germline V gene encodes CDR1 LNHDA and CDR2 SQIVND (reference sequence). V was clipped by 6 bases and J by 3 bases, with 6 bases between them. The CDR3: CASRQLNQPQHF. For the CDR3, the DNA is TGTGCCAGTAGGCAACTCAATCAGCCCCAGCATTTT.

This sequence joins TRBV5-1 and TRBJ1-1; TRBD1 might be the D (5 bases). The CDR3 consists of 15 residues. Germline V gene sequence: CDR1 SGHRS, CDR2 YFSETQ. V was pared by 0 bases and J by 5 bases, with 14 bases between. The CDR3 bases are TGCGCCAGCAGCTTGGAGTCTTTGGGACCTACTGAAGCTTTCTTT. The encoded protein is CASSLESLGPTEAFF. The full variable domain, with the rest looked up from reference TRBV5-1 and TRBJ1-1, is KAGVTQTPRYLIKTRGQQVTLSCSPISGHRSVSWYQQTPGQGLQFLFEYFSETQRNKGNFPGRFSGRQFSNSRSEMNVSTLELGDSALYLCASSLESLGPTEAFFGQGTRLTVV.

The chain combines TRBV28 with TRBJ2-1; D may be TRBD1 (6 bases). CDR3 length: 13 amino acids. The ends were cut back, 8 bases at V and 8 bases at J, with 16 bases in the middle. Germline loops: CDR1 MDHEN, CDR2 SYDVKM. Here the CDR3 DNA reads TGTGCCAGCCGACAAGGGGGTTTCGATGAGCAGTTCTTC. It is translated as CASRQGGFDEQFF.

The genes are TRBV19 and TRBJ2-7; 10 positions match TRBD2. The CDR3 runs to 14 residues. The ends lost 6 bases at V and 2 bases at J; junction bases unmatched: 4. Germline assignment: CDR1 LNHDA and CDR2 SQIVND (reference sequence). As DNA, the CDR3 is TGTGCCAGTAGAGGACTAGCGGCCCCCTACGAGCAGTACTTC. Protein product: CASRGLAAPYEQYF.

Details on this clone: This sample includes further DNA sequences coding for the same CDR3. The chain links TRBV7-6 to TRBJ1-1; a possible D gene is TRBD1 (5 bases). The CDR3 loop spans 13 amino acids. Germline V gene lookup returns CDR1 SGHVS and CDR2 FNYEAQ. V was clipped by 5 bases and J by 5 bases, with 12 bases between them. CDR3 nucleotides: TGTGCCAGCAGCCTCGCCCGGGGGACTGAAGCTTTCTTT. Its protein product is CASSLARGTEAFF.

About this clone: The same CDR3 is also encoded by other DNA sequences in this sample. This chain connects TRBV5-1 to TRBJ1-5; D ambiguous. Germline assignment: CDR1 SGHRS and CDR2 YFSETQ. Trimming pared 1 base from V and 2 bases from J, leaving 4 bases between. The CDR3 is 13 residues long. The CDR3 nucleotides read TGCGCCAGCAGCTTGTCTGGCAATCAGCCCCAGCATTTT. It specifies CASSLSGNQPQHF.

The chain links TRBV4-3 to TRBJ1-6, with unresolved D. V was pared by 0 bases and J by 5 bases, with 8 bases between. The CDR3 is made up of 15 amino acids. The V gene's germline CDR1 is LGHNA and CDR2 YSLEER. The CDR3 bases are TGCGCCAGCAGCCAAGATGGAGCCGATAATTCACCCCTCCACTTT. Translation gives CASSQDGADNSPLHF.

In nucleotides, the CDR3 is TGTGCCAGCAGTTTCGTGGGGGAGGGGAATCAGCCCCAGCATTTT. Its protein is CASSFVGEGNQPQHF. The rearrangement uses TRBV28 and TRBJ1-5; a weak D match, TRBD1 (5 bases). Germline loops: CDR1 MDHEN, CDR2 SYDVKM. This CDR3 comprises 15 residues. Trimming cost V 3 bases and J 4 bases, with 13 bases left between them.